What follows describes a single TCR beta chain. Trimming took 5 bases from V and 9 from J; bases not matched to a gene: 8. CDR1 and CDR2 from the germline V gene are MNHEY and SVGAGI. The CDR3 is made up of 15 amino acids. This specimen comes from a study of blood T cell repertoires in COVID-19. Study overall: Some COVID-19 samples were acute and others convalescent; all came from the United States, Italy and Spain. From T cells, B-cell-depleted T cells, or PBMCs came the material, which was cDNA or gDNA.

Under the authors' procedure: Estimated nucleated cell counts came from reference gene primer amplification. Generated by immunoSEQ multiplex PCR, the TCRdb table keeps only in-frame clones and is missing some. The V and J calls and the clone size are those of that table, but D and trimming were determined from the DNA. The sample contains some 190,000 clones, roughly 86% of which appear only once. This rearrangement joins TRBV6-5 to TRBJ2-1; 12 bases fit TRBD2. The receptor was isolated from a woman between 65 and 79 years old with active or convalescent COVID-19. The sequenced sample consisted of peripheral blood. The CDR3 DNA follows: TGTGCCAGCAGTACCCGACTAGCGGGAGTCGGTGAGCAGTTCTTC. It yields the protein CASSTRLAGVGEQFF.